These 14 T cell receptor beta chains originate from one sample sequenced in a study of vaccination effects on CD4 cells after COVID-19. No antigens are known for them. Clones were read by immunoSEQ multiplex PCR, and TCRdb kept only the in-frame ones, dropping some. Among around 24,000 clones listed, 76% were seen once. Sequencing in the ViraFEST assay came after antigen-specific CD4+ T cells had been expanded with viral peptide pools, which were used to stimulate PBMC. Following an approximately 11-day culture, CD4+ T cells were purified. The individual was infected with SARS-CoV-2 between March and December 2020, as confirmed by PCR. Sequencing used CD4+ T cells from PBMCs cultured with SARS-CoV-2 spike peptides, obtained before COVID-19 vaccination. The source is a human donor who had a prior SARS-CoV-2 infection.

This sequence joins TRBV11-3 and TRBJ2-6; D is possibly TRBD1 or TRBD2 (6 bases each). Per germline, CDR1 SGHNT and CDR2 YENEEA. This CDR3 spans 19 amino acids. V lost 0 bases and J 1 base, leaving 16 bases between the germline ends. The CDR3 loop reads CASSLDLGGFTSGANVLTF. Here the CDR3 DNA reads TGTGCCAGCAGCTTAGATCTGGGGGGCTTCACATCTGGGGCCAACGTCCTGACTTTC.

This clone was observed a handful of times. J is TRBJ1-1 and V is TRBV9; no reliable D call. The CDR3 runs 15 residues. Germline CDR1 is SGDLS and CDR2 is YYNGEE. The V and J ends lost 5 bases and 6 bases respectively, with 20 bases between them. The CDR3 loop is CASSFTDVFYAEAFF. DNA of the CDR3: TGTGCCAGCAGTTTTACGGACGTGTTCTACGCTGAAGCTTTCTTT.

V is TRBV12-3 or TRBV12-4 and J is TRBJ1-3; TRBD1 is a possible D gene (5 bases). The CDR3 has 11 amino acids. Trimming shortened V by 5 bases and J by 10 bases, and 9 bases separated the two germline ends. The CDR3 is CASSPRGTIYF. Written as DNA, the CDR3 is TGTGCCAGCAGTCCCCGGGGGACCATATATTTT.

This clone showed up just a few times. The chain couples TRBV5-4 to TRBJ1-2; the match to TRBD1 covers 7 bases. The CDR3 is 13 amino acids. Unmatched junction bases numbered 7, after V lost 5 bases and J lost 6 bases. CDR1 and CDR2 from the germline V gene are SGHNT and YYREEE (reference sequence). The CDR3 sequence is CASREQGLDGYTF. For the CDR3, the DNA is TGTGCCAGCAGGGAACAGGGGTTAGATGGCTACACCTTC.

This chain uses TRBV5-4 with TRBJ2-7; 8 bases line up with TRBD1. The CDR3 totals 14 residues. Germline CDR1 SGHNT, CDR2 YYREEE (reference sequence). J was trimmed by 2 bases and V by 2 bases; bases with no gene match: 3. The CDR3 DNA reads as TGTGCCAGCAGCTTCGAGACAGGGGCCTACGAGCAGTACTTC. Its translation: CASSFETGAYEQYF.

This chain connects TRBV28 to TRBJ2-5, with 8 bases fitting TRBD1. This CDR3 contains 15 residues. Germline V gene sequence: CDR1 MDHEN, CDR2 SYDVKM. V was pared by 5 bases and J by 5 bases, with 10 bases of the junction left unmatched. CDR3 in DNA: TGTGCCAGCAGTCCTCCAGGGGGCGTCGGGGAGACCCAGTACTTC. As protein: CASSPPGGVGETQYF.

This clone was recorded only once. V is TRBV2 and J is TRBJ2-3, with D perhaps being TRBD1 or TRBD2 (5 bases each). Germline CDR1 reads SNHLY; CDR2 reads FYNNEI. CDR3 length: 14 amino acids. V was cut by 2 bases and J by 3 bases, with 9 bases left in between. The CDR3 DNA is TGTGCCAGCAGTGAATGGGGCGGGACAGATACGCAGTATTTT. Translating it yields CASSEWGGTDTQYF.

This clone is a singleton in its sample. This rearrangement joins TRBV7-8 to TRBJ1-2, with D uncertain. Germline CDR1 is SGHVS and CDR2 is FQNEAQ. The CDR3 loop spans 13 amino acids. Trimming cost V 2 bases and J 5 bases, with 9 bases left between them. CDR3 sequence reads: CASSLYREYGYTF. In DNA, the CDR3 is TGTGCCAGCAGCTTATACAGAGAGTATGGCTACACCTTC.

The V gene is TRBV5-1, the J gene TRBJ1-2; tentative D call: TRBD1 (5 bases). Per the germline V gene, CDR1 is SGHRS and CDR2 is YFSETQ. V lost 7 bases and J lost 8, with 15 bases in between. The CDR3 runs 12 residues. DNA for the CDR3: TGCGCCAGCGGATCCAGACAGCTGGGCTACACCTTC. Its protein is CASGSRQLGYTF.

The chain uses TRBV10-3 and TRBJ2-2; TRBD2 is a possible D gene (6 bases). Deletions cut 6 bases from V and 4 bases from J, with 18 bases between. The CDR3 extends over 16 amino acids. CDR1 is ENHRY and CDR2 is SYGVKD in the germline V gene. In DNA form, the CDR3 reads TGTGCCATCAGCGGGAGCGGCGGGACGTCCACCGGGGAGCTGTTTTTT. This codes for CAISGSGGTSTGELFF.

This clone showed up just once. V gene TRBV21-1 combines with J gene TRBJ2-5. TRBV21-1 has pseudogene status. CDR3 length: 19 residues. CDR3 DNA sequence: TGTGCCAGCAGCAAAGGGCACCCGAGCGGACACCCCTGGGGCGAGACCCAGTACTTC. Translating gives CASSKGHPSGHPWGETQYF.

The V and J genes are TRBV19 and TRBJ2-1; 10 bases line up with TRBD2. Looked up from germline, CDR1 is LNHDA and CDR2 is SQIVND (reference sequence). V was clipped by 3 bases and J by 7 bases; unmatched bases: 15. The CDR3 is 18 residues long. DNA for the CDR3: TGTGCCAGTAGTATTCGGGTTTTAGCGGGAGGTGGGGGAAATGAGCAGTTCTTC. This codes for CASSIRVLAGGGGNEQFF.

The chain has TRBV7-2 and TRBJ1-2; TRBD1 might be the D (5 bases). The CDR3 length is 14 residues. The germline gives CDR1 SGHTA, CDR2 FQGNSA. Trimming shortened V by 4 bases and J by 8 bases, and 17 bases separated the two germline ends. The CDR3 bases are TGTGCCAGCAGCTCGAGCCAGGGTGGGGGGGGCTACACCTTC. It translates to CASSSSQGGGGYTF. Full variable domain (missing parts from reference TRBV7-2 and TRBJ1-2): GAGVSQSPSNKVTEKGKDVELRCDPISGHTALYWYRQSLGQGLEFLIYFQGNSAPDKSGLPSDRFSAERTGGSVSTLTIQRTQQEDSAVYLCASSSSQGGGGYTFGSGTRLTVV.

This chain joins TRBV29-1 and TRBJ2-7; TRBD2 agrees at 9 bases. The length of the CDR3 is 13 residues. Germline CDR1 SQVTM, CDR2 ANQGSEA. With 5 bases clipped from V and 3 bases from J, the junction kept 5 bases outside the gene matches. The CDR3 loop reads CSVRSSGVYEQYF. The CDR3 DNA reads TGCAGCGTTCGATCTAGCGGGGTCTACGAGCAGTACTTC.